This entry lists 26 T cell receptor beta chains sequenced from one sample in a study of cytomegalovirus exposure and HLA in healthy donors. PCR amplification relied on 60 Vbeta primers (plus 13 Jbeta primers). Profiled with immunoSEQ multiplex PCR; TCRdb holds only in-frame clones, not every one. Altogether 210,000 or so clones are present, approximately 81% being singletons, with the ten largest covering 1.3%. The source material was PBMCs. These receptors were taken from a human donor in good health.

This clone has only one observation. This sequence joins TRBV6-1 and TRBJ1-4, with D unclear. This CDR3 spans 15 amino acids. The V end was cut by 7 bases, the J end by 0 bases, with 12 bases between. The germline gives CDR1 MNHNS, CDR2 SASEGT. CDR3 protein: CASKAGASTNEKLFF. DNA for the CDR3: TGTGCCAGCAAAGCCGGAGCCTCAACTAATGAAAAACTGTTTTTT.

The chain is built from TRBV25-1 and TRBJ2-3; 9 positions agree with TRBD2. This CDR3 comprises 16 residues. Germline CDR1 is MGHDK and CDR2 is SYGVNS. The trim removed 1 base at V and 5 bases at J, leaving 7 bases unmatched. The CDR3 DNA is TGTGCCAGCAGTGAATTTGGCGGGAGGGCCAAAGATACGCAGTATTTT. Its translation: CASSEFGGRAKDTQYF.

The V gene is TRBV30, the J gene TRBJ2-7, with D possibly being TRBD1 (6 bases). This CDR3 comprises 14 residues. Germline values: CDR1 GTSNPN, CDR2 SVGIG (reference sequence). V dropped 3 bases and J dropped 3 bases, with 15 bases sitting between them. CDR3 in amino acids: CAWRRDTGFYEQYF. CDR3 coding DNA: TGTGCCTGGAGAAGGGACACCGGATTCTACGAGCAGTACTTC.

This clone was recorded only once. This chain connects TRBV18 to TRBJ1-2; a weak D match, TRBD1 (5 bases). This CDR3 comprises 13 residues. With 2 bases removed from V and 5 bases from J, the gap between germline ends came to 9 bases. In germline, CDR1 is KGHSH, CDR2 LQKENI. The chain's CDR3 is CASSPDREYGYTF. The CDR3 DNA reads TGTGCCAGCTCACCAGACAGAGAATATGGCTACACCTTC.

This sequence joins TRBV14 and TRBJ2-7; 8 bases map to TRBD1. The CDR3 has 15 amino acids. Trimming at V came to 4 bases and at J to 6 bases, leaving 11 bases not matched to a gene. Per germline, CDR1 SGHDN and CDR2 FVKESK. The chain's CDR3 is CASSPQGARSREQYF. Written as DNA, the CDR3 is TGTGCCAGCAGCCCTCAGGGGGCCCGTAGTCGCGAGCAGTACTTC.

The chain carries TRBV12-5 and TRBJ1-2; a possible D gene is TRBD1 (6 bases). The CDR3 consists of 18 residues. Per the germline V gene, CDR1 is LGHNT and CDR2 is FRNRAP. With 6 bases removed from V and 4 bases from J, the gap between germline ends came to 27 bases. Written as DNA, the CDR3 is TGTGCTAGTGGGCCGGCCTCCGACAGGAGGAGTGGCCCCTATGGCTACACCTTC. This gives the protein CASGPASDRRSGPYGYTF.

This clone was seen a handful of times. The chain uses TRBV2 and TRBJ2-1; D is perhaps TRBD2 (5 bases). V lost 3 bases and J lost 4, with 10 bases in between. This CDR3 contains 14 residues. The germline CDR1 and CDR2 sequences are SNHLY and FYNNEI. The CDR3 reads CASSDSGNYNEQFF. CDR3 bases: TGTGCCAGCAGTGATTCGGGAAATTACAATGAGCAGTTCTTC.

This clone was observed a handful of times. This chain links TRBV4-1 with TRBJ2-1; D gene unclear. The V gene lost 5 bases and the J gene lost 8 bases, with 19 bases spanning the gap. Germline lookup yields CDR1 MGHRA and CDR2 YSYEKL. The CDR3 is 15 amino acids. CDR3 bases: TGCGCCAGCAGCTACACCTCGGCAGGATGGGATGAGCAGTTCTTC. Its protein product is CASSYTSAGWDEQFF.

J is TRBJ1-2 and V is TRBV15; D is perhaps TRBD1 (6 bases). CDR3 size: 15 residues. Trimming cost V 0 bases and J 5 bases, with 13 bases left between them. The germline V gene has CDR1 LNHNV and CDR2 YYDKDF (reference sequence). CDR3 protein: CATSRDLGGRYGYTF. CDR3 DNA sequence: TGTGCCACCAGCAGAGATCTGGGGGGGCGTTATGGCTACACCTTC. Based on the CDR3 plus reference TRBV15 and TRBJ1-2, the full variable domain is DAMVIQNPRYQVTQFGKPVTLSCSQTLNHNVMYWYQQKSSQAPKLLFHYYDKDFNNEADTPDNFQSRRPNTSFCFLDIRSPGLGDTAMYLCATSRDLGGRYGYTFGSGTRLTVV.

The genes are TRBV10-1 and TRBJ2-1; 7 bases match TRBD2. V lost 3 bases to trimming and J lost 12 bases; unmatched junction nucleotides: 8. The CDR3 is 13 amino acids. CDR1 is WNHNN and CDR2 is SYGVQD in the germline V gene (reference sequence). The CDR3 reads CASSDSSGIAQFF. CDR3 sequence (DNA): TGCGCCAGCAGTGACTCGAGCGGGATAGCGCAGTTCTTC.

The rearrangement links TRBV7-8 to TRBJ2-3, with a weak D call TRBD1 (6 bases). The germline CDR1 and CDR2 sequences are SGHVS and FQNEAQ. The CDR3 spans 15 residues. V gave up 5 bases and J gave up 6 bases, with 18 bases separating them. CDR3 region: CASSLQDSFGDTQYF. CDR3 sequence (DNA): TGTGCCAGCAGCCTCCAGGACAGCTTCGGGGATACGCAGTATTTT.

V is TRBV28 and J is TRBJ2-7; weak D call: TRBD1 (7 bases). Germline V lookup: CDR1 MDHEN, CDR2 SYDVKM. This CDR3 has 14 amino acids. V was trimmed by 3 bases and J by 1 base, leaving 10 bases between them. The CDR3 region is CASSLGGQSYEQYF. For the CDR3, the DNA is TGTGCCAGCAGTTTGGGGGGACAGTCCTACGAGCAGTACTTC.

CDR3 region: CASSLVRVTSTDTQYF. The CDR3 DNA is TGTGCCAGCAGTTTAGTCAGGGTGACTAGCACAGATACGCAGTATTTT. This chain joins TRBV27 and TRBJ2-3; weak D call: TRBD1 (5 bases). Germline V gene data show CDR1 as MNHEY and CDR2 as SMNVEV (reference sequence). CDR3 size: 16 residues. The V end was cut by 2 bases, the J end by 0 bases, with 12 bases between.

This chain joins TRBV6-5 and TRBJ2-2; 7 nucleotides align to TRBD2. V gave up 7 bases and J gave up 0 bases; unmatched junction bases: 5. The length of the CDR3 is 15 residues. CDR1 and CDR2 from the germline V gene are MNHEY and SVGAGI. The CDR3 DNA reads TGTGCCAGCACCTTGAGCGGGGCGAACACCGGGGAGCTGTTTTTT. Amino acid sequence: CASTLSGANTGELFF.

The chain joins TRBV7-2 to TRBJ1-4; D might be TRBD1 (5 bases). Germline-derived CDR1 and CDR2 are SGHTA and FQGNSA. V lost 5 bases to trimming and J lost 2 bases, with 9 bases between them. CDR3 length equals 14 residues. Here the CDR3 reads CASSQTETNEKLFF. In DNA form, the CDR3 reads TGTGCCAGCAGCCAGACAGAGACTAATGAAAAACTGTTTTTT.

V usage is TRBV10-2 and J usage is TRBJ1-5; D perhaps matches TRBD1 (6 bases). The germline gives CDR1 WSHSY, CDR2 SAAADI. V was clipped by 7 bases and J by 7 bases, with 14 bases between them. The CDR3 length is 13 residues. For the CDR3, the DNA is TGCGCCAGCAATCTGGGGGCCCGGCAGCCCCAGCATTTT. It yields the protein CASNLGARQPQHF.

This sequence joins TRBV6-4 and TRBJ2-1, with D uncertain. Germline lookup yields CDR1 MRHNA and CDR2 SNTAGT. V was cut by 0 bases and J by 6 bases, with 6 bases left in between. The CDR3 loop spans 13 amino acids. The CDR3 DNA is TGTGCCAGCAGTGACTCAGAGCGCAATGAGCAGTTCTTC. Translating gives CASSDSERNEQFF.

CDR3 sequence: CASSIILAGGGNEQFF. The CDR3 nucleotides are TGTGCCAGTAGTATTATACTAGCGGGAGGCGGCAATGAGCAGTTCTTC. The V and J genes are TRBV19 and TRBJ2-1, with 12 bases fitting TRBD2. The length of the CDR3 is 16 residues. Germline V gene sequence: CDR1 LNHDA, CDR2 SQIVND (reference sequence). After removal of 3 bases from V and 6 bases from J, the junction contained 6 bases not matched to a gene.

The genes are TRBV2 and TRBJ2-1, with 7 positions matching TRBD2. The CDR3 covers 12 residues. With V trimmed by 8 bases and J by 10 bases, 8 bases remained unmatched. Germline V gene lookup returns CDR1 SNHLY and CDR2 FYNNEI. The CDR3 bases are TGTGCCAGCCAACCGGGGGGTAGAGAGCAGTTCTTC. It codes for CASQPGGREQFF.

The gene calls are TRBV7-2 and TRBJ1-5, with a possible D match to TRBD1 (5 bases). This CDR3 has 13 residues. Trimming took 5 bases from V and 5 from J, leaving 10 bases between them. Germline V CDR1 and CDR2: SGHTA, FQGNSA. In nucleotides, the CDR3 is TGTGCCAGCAGCGTCAGGGCGGATCAGCCCCAGCATTTT. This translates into CASSVRADQPQHF.

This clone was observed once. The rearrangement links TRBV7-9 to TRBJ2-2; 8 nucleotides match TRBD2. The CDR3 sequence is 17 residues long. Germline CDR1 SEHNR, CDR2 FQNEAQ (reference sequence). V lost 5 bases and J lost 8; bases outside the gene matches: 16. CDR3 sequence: CASSPMPGGPREGELFF. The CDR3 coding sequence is TGTGCCAGCAGCCCCATGCCGGGGGGGCCGAGAGAGGGGGAGCTGTTTTTT.

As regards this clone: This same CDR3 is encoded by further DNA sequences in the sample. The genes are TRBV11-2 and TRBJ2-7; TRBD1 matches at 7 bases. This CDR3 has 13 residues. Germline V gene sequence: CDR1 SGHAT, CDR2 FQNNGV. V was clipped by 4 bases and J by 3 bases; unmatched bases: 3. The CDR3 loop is CASSSDRVYEQYF. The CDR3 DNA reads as TGTGCCAGCAGCTCCGACAGGGTCTACGAGCAGTACTTC.

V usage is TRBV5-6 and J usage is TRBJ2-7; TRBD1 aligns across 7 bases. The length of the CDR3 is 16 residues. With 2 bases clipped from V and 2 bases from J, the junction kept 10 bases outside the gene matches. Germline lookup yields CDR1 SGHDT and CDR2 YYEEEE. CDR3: CASSFSRQGLTYEQYF. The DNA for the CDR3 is TGTGCCAGCAGCTTCTCAAGACAGGGCCTTACCTACGAGCAGTACTTC. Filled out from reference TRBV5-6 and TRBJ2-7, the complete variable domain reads DAGVTQSPTHLIKTRGQQVTLRCSPKSGHDTVSWYQQALGQGPQFIFQYYEEEERQRGNFPDRFSGHQFPNYSSELNVNALLLGDSALYLCASSFSRQGLTYEQYFGPGTRLTVT.

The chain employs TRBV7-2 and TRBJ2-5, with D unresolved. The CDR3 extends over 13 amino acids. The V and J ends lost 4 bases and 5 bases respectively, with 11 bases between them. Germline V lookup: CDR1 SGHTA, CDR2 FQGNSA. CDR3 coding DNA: TGTGCCAGCAGCTCCTCCTCGCGTGAGACCCAGTACTTC. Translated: CASSSSSRETQYF.

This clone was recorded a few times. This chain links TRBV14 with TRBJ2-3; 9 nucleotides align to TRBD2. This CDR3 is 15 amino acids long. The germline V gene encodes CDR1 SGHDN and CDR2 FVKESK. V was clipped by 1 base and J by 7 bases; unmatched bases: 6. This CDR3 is CASSQARTSAYTQYF. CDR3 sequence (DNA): TGTGCCAGCAGCCAAGCCCGGACTAGCGCCTATACGCAGTATTTT.

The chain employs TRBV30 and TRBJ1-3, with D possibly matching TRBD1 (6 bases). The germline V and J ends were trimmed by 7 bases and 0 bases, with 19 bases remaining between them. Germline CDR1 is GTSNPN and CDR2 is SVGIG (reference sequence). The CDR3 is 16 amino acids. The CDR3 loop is CAYGWGRGYSGNTIYF. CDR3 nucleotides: TGTGCCTACGGGTGGGGAAGGGGGTACTCTGGAAACACCATATATTTT.